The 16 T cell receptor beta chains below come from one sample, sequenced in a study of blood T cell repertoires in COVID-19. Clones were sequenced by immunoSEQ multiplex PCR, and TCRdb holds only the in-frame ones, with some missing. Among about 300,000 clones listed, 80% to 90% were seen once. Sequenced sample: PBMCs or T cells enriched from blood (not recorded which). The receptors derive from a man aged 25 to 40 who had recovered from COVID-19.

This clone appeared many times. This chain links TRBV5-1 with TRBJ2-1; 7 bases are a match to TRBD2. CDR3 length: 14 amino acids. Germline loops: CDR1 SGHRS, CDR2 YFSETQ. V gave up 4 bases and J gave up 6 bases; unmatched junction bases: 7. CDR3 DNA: TGCGCCAGCAGCGCCCGGCTAGCGGTCAATGAGCAGTTCTTC. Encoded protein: CASSARLAVNEQFF.

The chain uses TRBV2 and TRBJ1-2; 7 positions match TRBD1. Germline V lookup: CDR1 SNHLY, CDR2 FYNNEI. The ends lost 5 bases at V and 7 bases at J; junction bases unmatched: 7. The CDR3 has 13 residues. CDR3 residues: CASSITGAGGYTF. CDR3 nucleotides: TGTGCCAGCAGTATAACAGGGGCTGGTGGCTACACCTTC.

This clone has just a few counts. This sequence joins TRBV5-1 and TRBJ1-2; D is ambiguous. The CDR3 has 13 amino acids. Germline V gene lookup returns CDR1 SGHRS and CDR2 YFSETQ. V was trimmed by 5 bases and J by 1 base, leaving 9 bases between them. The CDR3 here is CASSSYGNYGYTF. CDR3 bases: TGCGCCAGCAGTTCGTACGGTAACTATGGCTACACCTTC. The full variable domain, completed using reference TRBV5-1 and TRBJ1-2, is KAGVTQTPRYLIKTRGQQVTLSCSPISGHRSVSWYQQTPGQGLQFLFEYFSETQRNKGNFPGRFSGRQFSNSRSEMNVSTLELGDSALYLCASSSYGNYGYTFGSGTRLTVV.

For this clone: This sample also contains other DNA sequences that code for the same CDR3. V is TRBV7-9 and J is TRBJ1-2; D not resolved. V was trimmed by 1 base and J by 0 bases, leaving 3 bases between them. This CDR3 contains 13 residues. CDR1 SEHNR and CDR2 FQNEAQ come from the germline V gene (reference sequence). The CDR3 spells CASSLGANYGYTF. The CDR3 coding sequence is TGTGCCAGCAGCTTAGGAGCTAACTATGGCTACACCTTC.

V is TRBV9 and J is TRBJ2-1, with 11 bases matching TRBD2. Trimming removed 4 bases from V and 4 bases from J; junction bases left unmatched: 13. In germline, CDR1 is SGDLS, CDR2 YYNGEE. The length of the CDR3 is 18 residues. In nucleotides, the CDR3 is TGTGCCAGCAGCTCGACTAGGGCTAGCGGGGGGATTTACAATGAGCAGTTCTTC. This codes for CASSSTRASGGIYNEQFF.

Here the CDR3 DNA reads TGTGCCACCAGTGATTCAGGGGACCCCTATGGCTACACCTTC. Amino acids: CATSDSGDPYGYTF. The chain couples TRBV24-1 to TRBJ1-2; D is perhaps TRBD1 (6 bases). The germline V and J ends were trimmed by 2 bases and 4 bases, with 10 bases remaining between them. This CDR3 spans 14 amino acids. Germline V gene data show CDR1 as KGHDR and CDR2 as SFDVKD.

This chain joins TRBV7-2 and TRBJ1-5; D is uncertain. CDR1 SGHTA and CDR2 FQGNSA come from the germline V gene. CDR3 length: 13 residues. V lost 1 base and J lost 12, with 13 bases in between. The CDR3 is CASSLEFPGNQHF. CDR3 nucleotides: TGTGCCAGCAGCTTAGAGTTCCCGGGGAACCAGCATTTT.

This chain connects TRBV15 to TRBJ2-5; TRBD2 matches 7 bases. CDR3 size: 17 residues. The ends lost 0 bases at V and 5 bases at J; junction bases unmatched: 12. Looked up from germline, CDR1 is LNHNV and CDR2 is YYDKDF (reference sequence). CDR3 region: CATSRERAGVNRETQYF. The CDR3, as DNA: TGTGCCACCAGCAGAGAAAGGGCGGGGGTGAACAGGGAGACCCAGTACTTC.

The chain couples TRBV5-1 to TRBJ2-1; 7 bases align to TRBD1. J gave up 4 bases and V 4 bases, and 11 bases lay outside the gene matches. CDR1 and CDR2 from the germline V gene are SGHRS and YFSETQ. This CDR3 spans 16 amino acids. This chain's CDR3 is CASSGTTGTVYNEQFF. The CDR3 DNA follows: TGCGCCAGCAGCGGAACAACCGGGACAGTGTACAATGAGCAGTTCTTC.

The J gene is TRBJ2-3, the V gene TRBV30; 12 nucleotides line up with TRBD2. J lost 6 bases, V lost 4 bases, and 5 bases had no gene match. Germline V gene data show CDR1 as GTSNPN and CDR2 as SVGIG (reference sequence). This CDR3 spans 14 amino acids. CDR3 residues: CAWKTSGGSDTQYF. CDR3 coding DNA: TGTGCCTGGAAGACTAGCGGGGGTTCGGATACGCAGTATTTT.

CDR3 region: CASSVGAGNQPQHF. In DNA form, the CDR3 reads TGTGCCAGCAGTGTAGGGGCGGGCAATCAGCCCCAGCATTTT. The chain links TRBV25-1 to TRBJ1-5; TRBD1 is a possible D gene (5 bases). This CDR3 comprises 14 residues. With 4 bases removed from V and 2 bases from J, the gap between germline ends came to 9 bases. Germline CDR1 is MGHDK and CDR2 is SYGVNS.

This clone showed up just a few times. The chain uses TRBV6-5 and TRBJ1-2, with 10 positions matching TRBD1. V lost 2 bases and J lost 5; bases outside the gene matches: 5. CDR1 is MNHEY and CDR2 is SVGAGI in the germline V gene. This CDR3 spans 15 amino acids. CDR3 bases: TGTGCCAGCAGTTACGATGACAGGGGGCAATATGGCTACACCTTC. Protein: CASSYDDRGQYGYTF.

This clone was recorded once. In DNA form, the CDR3 reads TGTGCCAGCAGCTTTCTTCGGTTAGCCAAAAACATTCAGTACTTC. Translation gives CASSFLRLAKNIQYF. The chain has TRBV7-3 and TRBJ2-4, with unresolved D. The germline CDR1 and CDR2 sequences are SGHTA and FQGTGA. The V and J ends lost 3 bases and 0 bases respectively, with 9 bases between them. The CDR3 runs to 15 residues.

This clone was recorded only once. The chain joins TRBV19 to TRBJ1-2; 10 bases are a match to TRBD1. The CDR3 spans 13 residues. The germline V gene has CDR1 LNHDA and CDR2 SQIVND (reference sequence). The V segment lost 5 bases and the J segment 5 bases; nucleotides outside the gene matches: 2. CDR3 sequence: CASSRDRGYGYTF. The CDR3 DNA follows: TGTGCCAGTAGTCGGGACAGGGGTTATGGCTACACCTTC.

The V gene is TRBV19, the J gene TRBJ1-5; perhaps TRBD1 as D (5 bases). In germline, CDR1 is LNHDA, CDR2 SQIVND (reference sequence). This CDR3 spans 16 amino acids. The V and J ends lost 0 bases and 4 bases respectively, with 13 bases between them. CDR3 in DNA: TGTGCCAGTAGTATAGATATCCAGGGTCAGAATCAGCCCCAGCATTTT. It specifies CASSIDIQGQNQPQHF.

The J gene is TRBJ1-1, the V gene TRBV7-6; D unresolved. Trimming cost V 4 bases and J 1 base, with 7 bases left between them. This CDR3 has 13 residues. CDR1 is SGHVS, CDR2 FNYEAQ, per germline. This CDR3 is CASSSNTNTEAFF. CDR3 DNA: TGTGCCAGCAGCTCCAACACGAACACTGAAGCTTTCTTT.